Below, 21 T cell receptor beta chains from the same sample are listed, as sequenced in a study of T cells after yellow fever vaccination (dated by TCRdb to between 2017 and 2020). To prepare the library, 5' RACE was applied. Sequencing took place on an Illumina NovaSeq 6000. The public reads were run again by TCRdb, first through fastp at Q25 and then through MiXCR, and only productive beta chains were kept. Entries are consolidated by CDR3 protein sequence, retaining the most common genes and DNA. This sample has a few hundred thousand distinct CDR3 sequences in its table, and around 19% of those were observed once. The ten biggest clones cover over 15% of the sample. The sample's treatment or condition label, decoded: live attenuated yellow fever vaccine strain. Specimen: PBMCs, collected before the yellow fever booster vaccination. The receptors here all came from a man aged 18 to 29 who received the YFV17D yellow fever vaccine.

The chain combines TRBV14 with TRBJ2-1; D is unresolved. Germline V CDR1 and CDR2: SGHDN, FVKESK. The ends were cut back, 0 bases at V and 10 bases at J, with 16 bases in the middle. The CDR3 totals 15 residues. The chain's CDR3 is CASSQDWTPRREQFF. The CDR3 nucleotides read TGTGCCAGCAGCCAAGATTGGACCCCCCGGCGGGAGCAGTTCTTC.

The chain has TRBV5-6 and TRBJ2-5, with a possible D match to TRBD1 (5 bases). The ends were cut back, 5 bases at V and 1 base at J, with 18 bases in the middle. Germline CDR1 and CDR2: SGHDT and YYEEEE. CDR3 length: 16 residues. The CDR3 sequence: CASRPTGVGLQETQYF. The CDR3 nucleotides read TGTGCCAGCAGACCTACAGGTGTGGGGCTCCAAGAGACCCAGTACTTC.

About this clonotype: Germline and junction disagree at one end, which may indicate a read error. CDR3 region: CASSSSGTRDTGELFF. The CDR3 DNA sequence: TGTGCTAGCAGCTCCAGCGGGACTAGAGACACCGGGGAGCTGTTTTTT. V and J are TRBV7-7 and TRBJ2-2; 8 bases fit TRBD2. CDR1 is SSHAT, CDR2 FNYEAQ, per germline (reference sequence). This CDR3 has 16 amino acids.

This chain uses TRBV6-5 with TRBJ1-1; 8 bases line up with TRBD1. The ends lost 0 bases at V and 0 bases at J; junction bases unmatched: 9. The CDR3 sequence is 18 residues long. Germline assignment: CDR1 MNHEY and CDR2 SVGAGI. The CDR3 region is CASSYSGGQVFMNTEAFF. The CDR3 DNA sequence: TGTGCCAGCAGTTACTCTGGGGGACAGGTCTTTATGAACACTGAAGCTTTCTTT.

This clonotype occurred many times. The gene calls are TRBV6-6 and TRBJ2-2; D gene ambiguous. Trimming left V 5 bases short and J 8 bases short, with 9 bases between. This CDR3 is built from 12 residues. CDR1 and CDR2 (germline): MNHNY, SVGAGI (reference sequence). The CDR3 DNA reads as TGTGCCAGCAGTGTTAACCCGGGGGAGCTGTTTTTT. The encoded protein is CASSVNPGELFF.

This clonotype was recorded a few times. The J gene is TRBJ2-1, the V gene TRBV11-2; 8 bases are a match to TRBD2. This CDR3 has 16 residues. Unmatched junction bases numbered 6, after V lost 4 bases and J lost 1 base. Per germline, CDR1 SGHAT and CDR2 FQNNGV. CDR3 sequence reads: CASSSDRGGSYNEQFF. In DNA, the CDR3 is TGTGCCAGCAGCTCGGACCGGGGGGGGTCCTACAATGAGCAGTTCTTC. The full variable domain, with the rest looked up from reference TRBV11-2 and TRBJ2-1, is EAGVAQSPRYKIIEKRQSVAFWCNPISGHATLYWYQQILGQGPKLLIQFQNNGVVDDSQLPKDRFSAERLKGVDSTLKIQPAKLEDSAVYLCASSSDRGGSYNEQFFGPGTRLTVL.

This clonotype came up many times. V is TRBV15 and J is TRBJ2-1; TRBD1 matches at 9 bases. V lost 7 bases, J lost 10 bases, and 11 bases stayed unmatched. Germline loops: CDR1 LNHNV, CDR2 YYDKDF (reference sequence). The CDR3 runs to 14 residues. The CDR3 coding sequence is TGTGCCACCAAGTGGGACAGGGTGACAGGGGAGCAGTTCTTC. Its translation is CATKWDRVTGEQFF.

This clonotype was seen ten or more times. The chain joins TRBV7-2 to TRBJ2-3, with D possibly TRBD2 on 5 matching bases. Germline assignment: CDR1 SGHTA and CDR2 FQGNSA. V lost 2 bases to trimming and J lost 5 bases, with 8 bases between them. The length of the CDR3 is 13 residues. CDR3 sequence reads: CASSLSGGDTQYF. In DNA, the CDR3 is TGTGCCAGCAGCTTAAGTGGAGGAGATACGCAGTATTTT.

This chain joins TRBV12-3 or TRBV12-4 and TRBJ2-6; 8 nucleotides match TRBD1. This CDR3 is 18 amino acids long. With V trimmed by 5 bases and J by 0 bases, 9 bases remained unmatched. The CDR3 DNA sequence: TGTGCCAGCAGTACCGGGACAGGTCTCCTCTCTGGGGCCAACGTCCTGACTTTC. Translating gives CASSTGTGLLSGANVLTF.

The count of this clonotype is one. The gene calls are TRBV5-4 and TRBJ2-2; the D gene is possibly TRBD2 (6 bases). This CDR3 region has 14 residues. Deletions cut 4 bases from V and 7 bases from J, with 14 bases between. Germline CDR1 SGHNT, CDR2 YYREEE (reference sequence). CDR3 loop: CASSVARRDGELFF. The CDR3 DNA reads TGTGCCAGCAGCGTGGCCCGGAGGGACGGGGAGCTGTTTTTT.

The J gene is TRBJ1-2, the V gene TRBV19; no definite D call. The V end lost 6 bases, the J end lost 8 bases, and 19 bases lay between the germline ends. Germline-derived CDR1 and CDR2 are LNHDA and SQIVND (reference sequence). The CDR3 extends over 14 amino acids. As DNA, the CDR3 is TGTGCCAGTAGCCTTCGAGGGCGCGGGAGCGGCTACACCTTC. Translated: CASSLRGRGSGYTF.

The V and J genes are TRBV24-1 and TRBJ2-5; D is unresolved. V lost 0 bases to trimming and J lost 5 bases, with 3 bases between them. This CDR3 region has 12 residues. CDR1 is KGHDR, CDR2 SFDVKD, per germline. CDR3 sequence: CATSDLGETQYF. DNA for the CDR3: TGTGCCACCAGTGATTTGGGGGAGACCCAGTACTTC.

The chain joins TRBV20-1 to TRBJ2-3, with a tentative D call TRBD1 (6 bases). Trimming shortened V by 0 bases and J by 8 bases, and 15 bases separated the two germline ends. This CDR3 has 14 amino acids. Germline CDR1 is DFQATT and CDR2 is SNEGSKA (reference sequence). The CDR3 DNA reads TGCAGTGCTAGAGATTGTGGAGCACAGGGTACGCAGTATTTT. Translating gives CSARDCGAQGTQYF.

In this sample, this clonotype turned up many times. V gene TRBV29-1 combines with J gene TRBJ2-1; 10 positions match TRBD1. This CDR3 contains 14 residues. The V gene end was trimmed by 7 bases and the J gene end by 7 bases; junction bases not matched to a gene: 10. Germline V gene sequence: CDR1 SQVTM, CDR2 ANQGSEA. The CDR3 coding sequence is TGCAGCGCCGAGGGGACAGGGGAGACTAATGAGCAGTTCTTC. Amino acids: CSAEGTGETNEQFF.

This chain links TRBV5-1 with TRBJ2-6; maybe TRBD1 (6 bases). V lost 9 bases, J lost 4 bases, and 17 bases lay in between. The CDR3 sequence is 15 residues long. Germline values: CDR1 SGHRS, CDR2 YFSETQ. The CDR3 protein is CATSEGGAGANVLTF. In DNA, the CDR3 is TGCGCCACCTCGGAAGGGGGAGCCGGGGCCAACGTCCTGACTTTC. Filled out from reference TRBV5-1 and TRBJ2-6, the complete variable domain reads KAGVTQTPRYLIKTRGQQVTLSCSPISGHRSVSWYQQTPGQGLQFLFEYFSETQRNKGNFPGRFSGRQFSNSRSEMNVSTLELGDSALYLCATSEGGAGANVLTFGAGSRLTVL.

The chain is built from TRBV9 and TRBJ1-2; 8 bases map to TRBD1. With 2 bases clipped from V and 7 bases from J, the junction kept 7 bases outside the gene matches. CDR1 SGDLS and CDR2 YYNGEE come from the germline V gene. This CDR3 comprises 14 residues. The DNA for the CDR3 is TGTGCCAGCAGCGTCTCCGGGACAGGCGTTGGCTACACCTTC. Protein: CASSVSGTGVGYTF.

The chain links TRBV2 to TRBJ1-1; D gene uncertain. Trimming removed 7 bases at V and 5 bases at J, with 14 bases between. CDR3 size: 13 residues. Germline CDR1 reads SNHLY; CDR2 reads FYNNEI. DNA for the CDR3: TGTGCCAGCAATGAGGTGTGGGCTACTGAAGCTTTCTTT. Translation gives CASNEVWATEAFF.

The sample holds many counts of this clonotype. The rearrangement joins TRBV20-1 to TRBJ1-1, with D perhaps TRBD1 (6 bases). CDR3 length: 15 residues. Trimming took off 3 bases at V and 3 bases at J, with 17 bases between the two ends. Per germline, CDR1 DFQATT and CDR2 SNEGSKA (reference sequence). This CDR3 is CSASPWTAGYTEAFF. In nucleotides, the CDR3 is TGCAGTGCTAGTCCCTGGACAGCGGGGTACACTGAAGCTTTCTTT.

The chain recombines TRBV7-2 with TRBJ1-3; D is undetermined. CDR1 and CDR2 from the germline V gene are SGHTA and FQGNSA. Trimming shortened V by 5 bases and J by 0 bases, and 14 bases separated the two germline ends. This CDR3 region has 16 residues. The CDR3 here is CASSPPQGGSGNTIYF. Here the CDR3 DNA reads TGTGCCAGCAGCCCTCCCCAAGGTGGCTCTGGAAACACCATATATTTT.

The genes are TRBV29-1 and TRBJ2-3; 12 bases match TRBD2. This CDR3 contains 15 residues. Germline loops: CDR1 SQVTM, CDR2 ANQGSEA. Germline trimming cut 4 bases from V and 3 bases from J; bases unmatched to any gene: 5. CDR3 DNA: TGCAGCGTTGCAACTCTAGCGGGGGGGACAGATACGCAGTATTTT. This translates into CSVATLAGGTDTQYF.

This clonotype was observed a handful of times. This rearrangement joins TRBV5-1 to TRBJ2-7; no reliable D call. Trimming pared 0 bases from V and 6 bases from J, leaving 13 bases between. CDR1 is SGHRS, CDR2 YFSETQ, per germline. This CDR3 comprises 14 residues. CDR3 bases: TGCGCCAGCAGCTTGGCCCTTTCGGATTTCGAGCAGTACTTC. The encoded protein is CASSLALSDFEQYF.